A single T cell receptor (beta chain) is shown here with its context. The sample belongs to a study of blood T cell repertoires in COVID-19. At the level of the study: From the United States, Italy and Spain came samples of acute and convalescent COVID-19. PBMCs, B-cell-depleted T cells, or T cells were the source of the cDNA or gDNA that made up the material.

Source study methods: Amplification of reference gene primers was used by the study to estimate nucleated cell counts. The method was immunoSEQ multiplex PCR; TCRdb's version includes in-frame clones alone and lacks a portion of them. The V and J calls and the clone size are those of that table, but D and trimming were determined from the DNA. The data contain over 250,000 clones, under 90% of them singletons. Germline V gives CDR1 SGHNT, CDR2 YYREEE (reference sequence). Trimming cost V 3 bases and J 1 base; bases outside gene matches: 7. CDR3 length: 16 residues. The sample taken for sequencing was peripheral blood. This receptor was taken from a man aged 45-65 years with acute or convalescent COVID-19. This chain joins TRBV5-4 and TRBJ1-2; 9 bases match TRBD1. This chain's CDR3 is CASSSGTGRNNYGYTF. The CDR3 coding sequence is TGTGCCAGCAGCTCGGGGACAGGGAGGAATAACTATGGCTACACCTTC.